Shown below are 24 T cell receptor beta chains from a single sample sequenced in a study of blood T cell repertoires in COVID-19. Some clones are missing from TCRdb's copy, which holds only in-frame ones; the method was immunoSEQ multiplex PCR. The sample records some 42,000 clones, roughly 86% being singletons. Sequencing was carried out using peripheral blood. The receptors were sampled from a human donor in a cohort sampled during active COVID-19.

This clone occurred a few times. The chain couples TRBV9 to TRBJ2-2, with D possibly being TRBD1 (5 bases). This CDR3 is 14 amino acids long. Germline values: CDR1 SGDLS, CDR2 YYNGEE. V lost 0 bases to trimming and J lost 7 bases, with 10 bases between them. The CDR3 DNA follows: TGTGCCAGCAGCGTAGAAGGGGTCGTCGGGGAGCTGTTTTTT. Translating gives CASSVEGVVGELFF.

The J gene is TRBJ2-5, the V gene TRBV28; possible D gene TRBD2, 5 bases. Germline-derived CDR1 and CDR2 are MDHEN and SYDVKM. V was pared by 7 bases and J by 2 bases, with 17 bases between. The CDR3 is 15 residues long. CDR3 in amino acids: CASTPTETGQETQYF. The CDR3 DNA sequence: TGTGCCAGCACCCCAACGGAGACGGGGCAAGAGACCCAGTACTTC.

The rearrangement links TRBV30 to TRBJ1-5; 7 nucleotides align to TRBD1. Germline V gene lookup returns CDR1 GTSNPN and CDR2 SVGIG (reference sequence). Trimming took 0 bases from V and 1 from J; bases not matched to a gene: 6. The CDR3 sequence is 16 residues long. For the CDR3, the DNA is TGTGCCTGGAGTGTTGGCTGGGGACAGAGCAATCAGCCCCAGCATTTT. Translating it yields CAWSVGWGQSNQPQHF.

The CDR3 DNA is TGTGCCAGTAGTGACAGATATAGCAATCAGCCCCAGCATTTT. The encoded protein is CASSDRYSNQPQHF. This chain links TRBV19 with TRBJ1-5, with D maybe TRBD1 (5 bases). Germline values: CDR1 LNHDA, CDR2 SQIVND (reference sequence). The CDR3 contains 14 residues. Trimming left V 5 bases short and J 0 bases short, with 8 bases between.

The chain uses TRBV9 and TRBJ1-6; D uncertain. Trimming shortened V by 3 bases and J by 0 bases, and 10 bases separated the two germline ends. This CDR3 has 16 amino acids. Germline V gene data show CDR1 as SGDLS and CDR2 as YYNGEE. DNA for the CDR3: TGTGCCAGCAGCGCCGGTTCTAGCTCCTATAATTCACCCCTCCACTTT. Amino acids: CASSAGSSSYNSPLHF. The full variable domain, completed using reference TRBV9 and TRBJ1-6, is DSGVTQTPKHLITATGQRVTLRCSPRSGDLSVYWYQQSLDQGLQFLIQYYNGEERAKGNILERFSAQQFPDLHSELNLSSLELGDSALYFCASSAGSSSYNSPLHFGNGTRLTVT.

J is TRBJ2-2 and V is TRBV9; 9 positions match TRBD2. The CDR3 runs 15 residues. Germline CDR1 and CDR2: SGDLS and YYNGEE. The V segment lost 0 bases and the J segment 7 bases; nucleotides outside the gene matches: 4. DNA of the CDR3: TGTGCCAGCAGCGTAGCTAGCGGGGCGGTCGGGGAGCTGTTTTTT. Translating gives CASSVASGAVGELFF.

The V gene is TRBV11-2, the J gene TRBJ2-3, with 7 bases fitting TRBD2. The CDR3 contains 16 residues. CDR1 and CDR2 from the germline V gene are SGHAT and FQNNGV. Trimming cost V 3 bases and J 2 bases; bases outside gene matches: 8. In DNA, the CDR3 is TGTGCCAGCAGCTTCCTCGGGGGGAGGGCCACAGATACGCAGTATTTT. Residues: CASSFLGGRATDTQYF.

V is TRBV3-1 (or the pseudogene TRBV3-2) and J is TRBJ2-7; 16 bases match TRBD2. The CDR3 consists of 17 residues. Germline CDR1 reads LGHDT; CDR2 reads YNNKEL (reference sequence). V was clipped by 5 bases and J by 6 bases; unmatched bases: 10. CDR3 sequence (DNA): TGTGCCAGCAGCATTCCGGGACTAGCGGGAGGGCCAGCCGAGCAGTACTTC. Amino acids: CASSIPGLAGGPAEQYF.

The chain recombines TRBV28 with TRBJ2-5, with D possibly TRBD2 on 6 matching bases. Germline-derived CDR1 and CDR2 are MDHEN and SYDVKM. This CDR3 spans 18 amino acids. V was cut by 2 bases and J by 1 base, with 20 bases left in between. CDR3 residues: CASSLPQSLGRSQETQYF. The CDR3 coding sequence is TGTGCCAGCAGTTTACCGCAATCCCTCGGGAGATCCCAAGAGACCCAGTACTTC.

This chain links TRBV11-3 with TRBJ2-3; tentative D call: TRBD2 (7 bases). The V gene lost 1 base and the J gene lost 2 bases, with 19 bases spanning the gap. The CDR3 runs 18 residues. Germline loops: CDR1 SGHNT, CDR2 YENEEA. CDR3 in amino acids: CASSLGGPREELTDTQYF. CDR3 coding DNA: TGTGCCAGCAGCTTAGGGGGGCCCCGGGAGGAACTCACAGATACGCAGTATTTT.

This clone was picked up a small number of times. The chain recombines TRBV28 with TRBJ1-5, with 7 bases that match TRBD1. CDR1 MDHEN and CDR2 SYDVKM come from the germline V gene. The CDR3 runs to 19 residues. The J segment lost 2 bases and the V segment lost 3 bases, leaving 16 bases of the junction unmatched. The CDR3 bases are TGTGCCAGCAGTTTGGGGTGGGGGACAGCCCATATCGGCAATCAGCCCCAGCATTTT. Its translation: CASSLGWGTAHIGNQPQHF.

V is TRBV14 and J is TRBJ2-7; a weak D match, TRBD1 (6 bases). The CDR3 runs to 15 residues. Germline V CDR1 and CDR2: SGHDN, FVKESK. Between the trimmed V and J ends, which lost 6 bases and 2 bases, there was a span of 17 bases. The CDR3 loop reads CASSRWDIPPYEQYF. Written as DNA, the CDR3 is TGTGCCAGCAGTCGGTGGGACATTCCGCCCTACGAGCAGTACTTC.

The chain uses TRBV19 and TRBJ2-5; 9 bases are a match to TRBD1. The CDR3 has 13 amino acids. V trimming: 7 bases; J trimming: 12 bases; junction bases outside the gene matches: 12. Germline V gives CDR1 LNHDA, CDR2 SQIVND (reference sequence). The DNA of the CDR3 is TGTGCCAGTACCCCCGGGACAGGGATGGCCGAGTACTTC. Protein sequence: CASTPGTGMAEYF.

J is TRBJ2-5 and V is TRBV7-6; weak D call: TRBD2 (6 bases). Germline lookup yields CDR1 SGHVS and CDR2 FNYEAQ. V lost 1 base, J lost 5 bases, and 14 bases lay in between. The CDR3 contains 15 residues. The CDR3 DNA follows: TGTGCCAGCAGCTTAGACCCGGGAGCGTTTGAGACCCAGTACTTC. Translated, it gives CASSLDPGAFETQYF.

This sequence joins TRBV5-6 and TRBJ1-2, with D unclear. Germline values: CDR1 SGHDT, CDR2 YYEEEE. With 4 bases removed from V and 0 bases from J, the gap between germline ends came to 7 bases. CDR3 length: 13 residues. The CDR3 loop is CASSRGPNYGYTF. The CDR3, as DNA: TGTGCCAGCAGCCGAGGTCCTAACTATGGCTACACCTTC.

The chain uses TRBV7-8 and TRBJ1-6, with a tentative D call TRBD1 (5 bases). CDR3 size: 15 residues. The V end was cut by 6 bases, the J end by 8 bases, with 17 bases between. Germline CDR1 is SGHVS and CDR2 is FQNEAQ. DNA of the CDR3: TGTGCCAGCAGTACAGGCGACAGTGATCATTCACCCCTCCACTTT. This gives the protein CASSTGDSDHSPLHF.

The chain recombines TRBV4-1 with TRBJ1-2; D may be TRBD1 (5 bases). CDR1 is MGHRA, CDR2 YSYEKL, per germline. The CDR3 loop spans 14 amino acids. Trimming left V 3 bases short and J 1 base short, with 9 bases between. This CDR3 is CASSHHRINYGYTF. The CDR3 DNA reads as TGCGCCAGCAGCCACCACAGGATTAACTATGGCTACACCTTC.

V and J are TRBV28 and TRBJ2-7; D gene uncertain. This CDR3 comprises 15 residues. The germline V and J ends were trimmed by 4 bases and 1 base, with 14 bases remaining between them. The germline CDR1 and CDR2 sequences are MDHEN and SYDVKM. The CDR3 is CASSYPETLSYEQYF. The CDR3 DNA reads as TGTGCCAGCAGTTATCCCGAGACTTTATCCTACGAGCAGTACTTC.

The CDR3 reads CASSRDRAVDEQFF. The CDR3 DNA is TGTGCCAGCAGCCGGGACAGGGCAGTAGATGAGCAGTTCTTC. The chain links TRBV5-8 to TRBJ2-1; 9 nucleotides align to TRBD1. Trimming at V came to 4 bases and at J to 8 bases, leaving 7 bases not matched to a gene. CDR1 is SGHTS and CDR2 is YDEGEE in the germline V gene. This CDR3 spans 14 amino acids.

This chain connects TRBV5-6 to TRBJ1-1; 9 bases line up with TRBD1. The CDR3 totals 15 residues. Germline lookup yields CDR1 SGHDT and CDR2 YYEEEE. With 5 bases clipped from V and 4 bases from J, the junction kept 9 bases outside the gene matches. CDR3 DNA sequence: TGTGCCAGCAGTTTTGGGACAGGGTTGGCCACTGAAGCTTTCTTT. Its translation is CASSFGTGLATEAFF.

This clone was detected only once. The V gene is TRBV7-6, the J gene TRBJ2-5; the D is unclear. The length of the CDR3 is 13 residues. Germline CDR1 and CDR2: SGHVS and FNYEAQ. Trimming removed 3 bases at V and 5 bases at J, with 10 bases between. The CDR3 loop is CASSFSNAETQYF. The DNA for the CDR3 is TGTGCCAGCAGCTTCTCAAATGCGGAGACCCAGTACTTC.

The chain carries TRBV6-6 and TRBJ2-2; D remains unclear. Germline CDR1 reads MNHNY; CDR2 reads SVGAGI (reference sequence). V was clipped by 7 bases and J by 7 bases, with 7 bases between them. This CDR3 comprises 11 residues. CDR3 loop: CASTLGGELFF. The CDR3 DNA reads TGTGCCAGCACCCTAGGCGGGGAGCTGTTTTTT.

The chain combines TRBV3-1 (or the pseudogene TRBV3-2) with TRBJ1-1; D may be TRBD1 (6 bases). CDR3 length: 16 amino acids. Per germline, CDR1 LGHDT and CDR2 YNNKEL (reference sequence). V lost 1 base and J 3 bases, leaving 15 bases between the germline ends. CDR3 bases: TGTGCCAGCAGCCAAGGGGTCCCGGACAGCTACACTGAAGCTTTCTTT. Encoded protein: CASSQGVPDSYTEAFF.

This chain joins TRBV27 and TRBJ2-7; 8 bases map to TRBD1. This CDR3 spans 12 amino acids. V lost 8 bases to trimming and J lost 3 bases; unmatched junction nucleotides: 3. Germline values: CDR1 MNHEY, CDR2 SMNVEV (reference sequence). The CDR3 region is CASGTGDYEQYF. The DNA of the CDR3 is TGTGCCAGCGGGACAGGAGACTACGAGCAGTACTTC.